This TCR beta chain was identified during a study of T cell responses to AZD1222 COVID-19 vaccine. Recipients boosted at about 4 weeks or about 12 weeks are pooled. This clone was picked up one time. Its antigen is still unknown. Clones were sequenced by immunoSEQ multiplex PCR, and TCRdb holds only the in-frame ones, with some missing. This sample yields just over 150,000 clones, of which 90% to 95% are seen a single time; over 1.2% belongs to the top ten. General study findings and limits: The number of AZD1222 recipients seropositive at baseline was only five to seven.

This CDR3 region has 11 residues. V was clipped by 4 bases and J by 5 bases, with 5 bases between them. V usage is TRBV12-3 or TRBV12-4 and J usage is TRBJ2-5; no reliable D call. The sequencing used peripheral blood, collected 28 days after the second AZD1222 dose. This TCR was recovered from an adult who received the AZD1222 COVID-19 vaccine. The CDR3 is CASSSRETQYF. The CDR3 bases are TGTGCCAGCAGTTCTAGGGAGACCCAGTACTTC.